These 4 T cell receptor beta chains were all obtained from the same sample, sequenced in a study of graft-versus-host responses after intestinal transplantation. Clones were sequenced by immunoSEQ multiplex PCR, and TCRdb holds only the in-frame ones, with some missing. The profile covers 30,000 to 40,000 clones, with over 90% appearing a single time and 21% taken by the ten largest. The antigens these receptors bind are not known. The specimen was unstimulated CD8+ T cells sorted from spleen or lymph node cells, collected before transplant. These receptors originate from a human donor who was the organ donor for an intestinal transplant.

This rearrangement joins TRBV27 to TRBJ2-7; 12 bases match TRBD1. The CDR3 has 15 residues. V gave up 5 bases and J gave up 5 bases; unmatched junction bases: 7. Per germline, CDR1 MNHEY and CDR2 SMNVEV (reference sequence). The CDR3 protein is CASSLPGQGADEQYF. The DNA of the CDR3 is TGTGCCAGCAGTCTACCGGGACAGGGGGCGGACGAGCAGTACTTC.

The rearrangement uses TRBV19 and TRBJ2-5, with 11 bases aligning to TRBD2. The end of the DNA is better explained by TRBJ2-7, so the J call may be wrong. Germline V gene lookup returns CDR1 LNHDA and CDR2 SQIVND (reference sequence). The CDR3 has 14 amino acids. In DNA form, the CDR3 reads TGTGCCAGTAGTCCGGGACTAGCGGCCTACGAGCAGTACTTC. Protein product: CASSPGLAAYEQYF.

The chain links TRBV6-1 to TRBJ1-4; perhaps TRBD1 as D (5 bases). CDR3 length: 16 residues. Germline V lookup: CDR1 MNHNS, CDR2 SASEGT. V gave up 0 bases and J gave up 7 bases, with 15 bases separating them. The CDR3 coding sequence is TGTGCCAGCAGTGAAGCGTTAGGGGTGGGTCGTGAAAAACTGTTTTTT. Residues: CASSEALGVGREKLFF.

The chain carries TRBV27 and TRBJ1-2; 9 nucleotides line up with TRBD1. Germline V lookup: CDR1 MNHEY, CDR2 SMNVEV (reference sequence). J lost 7 bases, V lost 5 bases, and 11 bases had no gene match. There are 15 residues in the CDR3. CDR3 protein: CASSPWDRDLLGYTF. In DNA, the CDR3 is TGTGCCAGCAGTCCCTGGGACAGGGACCTTCTTGGCTACACCTTC.